The 17 T cell receptor beta chains below all came from one sample that was sequenced in a study of human T cells and chemical hapten exposure. Time point meaning: patch test 3, about 24 weeks after DPC sensitization. Treatment specified: therapeutic diphenylcyclopropenone sensitization with weekly scalp DPC. TCRdb called the RACE reads again in MiXCR, with one record for every CDR3 protein. The sample lists about 110,000 distinct CDR3 sequences; 34% were seen once. The sequences come from whole blood, collected in connection with sensitization to the hapten diphenylcyclopropenone (DPC). The source is a man in his forties with alopecia areata. Some clones in this sample may be carry-over from other donors' samples.

The rearrangement uses TRBV28 and TRBJ1-2; perhaps TRBD1 as D (5 bases). Trimming stripped 7 bases from V and 5 bases from J, with 14 bases between. CDR1 MDHEN and CDR2 SYDVKM come from the germline V gene. CDR3 size: 13 residues. Written as DNA, the CDR3 is TGTGCCAGCATGACCGGGACCGTGTATGGCTACACCTTC. The encoded protein is CASMTGTVYGYTF.

The rearrangement uses TRBV18 and TRBJ1-1; no clear D gene. The CDR3 is 15 residues long. CDR1 and CDR2 from the germline V gene are KGHSH and LQKENI. Trimming took off 3 bases at V and 4 bases at J, with 15 bases between the two ends. CDR3 DNA: TGTGCCAGCTCACCGCAACCTCCAGGCGGCACTGAAGCTTTCTTT. This translates into CASSPQPPGGTEAFF. The whole variable domain, remainder taken from reference TRBV18 and TRBJ1-1, is NAGVMQNPRHLVRRRGQEARLRCSPMKGHSHVYWYRQLPEEGLKFMVYLQKENIIDESGMPKERFSAEFPKEGPSILRIQQVVRGDSAAYFCASSPQPPGGTEAFFGQGTRLTVV.

This clonotype turned up a few times. The V and J genes are TRBV28 and TRBJ2-6; perhaps TRBD2 as D (6 bases). Per germline, CDR1 MDHEN and CDR2 SYDVKM. Trimming shortened V by 6 bases and J by 2 bases, and 14 bases separated the two germline ends. The CDR3 is 16 residues long. CDR3 protein: CASRRRGGTGANVLTF. The CDR3 region has the DNA TGTGCCAGCAGGCGCCGTGGAGGGACTGGGGCCAACGTCCTGACTTTC.

This clonotype came up a few times. V usage is TRBV28 and J usage is TRBJ1-5, with a possible D match to TRBD1 (5 bases). This CDR3 has 16 amino acids. Germline V lookup: CDR1 MDHEN, CDR2 SYDVKM. With 3 bases removed from V and 1 base from J, the gap between germline ends came to 13 bases. This CDR3 reads CASSFQQGGSNQPQHF. The CDR3 nucleotides read TGTGCCAGCAGTTTCCAGCAGGGAGGGAGCAATCAGCCCCAGCATTTT.

This sequence joins TRBV25-1 and TRBJ2-4, with D unclear. V lost 3 bases to trimming and J lost 6 bases, with 21 bases between them. This CDR3 has 17 residues. Germline values: CDR1 MGHDK, CDR2 SYGVNS. The CDR3 here is CASSEPLGPADSNIQYF. For the CDR3, the DNA is TGTGCCAGCAGTGAGCCCCTAGGTCCGGCAGACTCAAACATTCAGTACTTC.

The chain uses TRBV7-9 and TRBJ2-3, with TRBD2 matching 7 bases. V shed 1 base and J 3 bases; nucleotides not matched to a gene: 10. The CDR3 is made up of 17 amino acids. CDR1 SEHNR and CDR2 FQNEAQ come from the germline V gene (reference sequence). The CDR3 here is CASSLGRGGSGTDTQYF. The CDR3 DNA is TGTGCCAGCAGCTTAGGACGTGGGGGTAGCGGGACAGATACGCAGTATTTT.

The V call is TRBV10-3, the J call TRBJ2-7, with a possible D match to TRBD2 (6 bases). The CDR3 consists of 14 residues. Germline V gene lookup returns CDR1 ENHRY and CDR2 SYGVKD. The V end was cut by 0 bases, the J end by 4 bases, with 10 bases between. The CDR3 is CAISESGDFYEQYV. The CDR3 DNA reads as TGTGCCATCAGTGAGTCTGGGGACTTTTACGAGCAGTACGTC.

The gene calls are TRBV27 and TRBJ1-4; D might be TRBD1 (5 bases). Trimming shortened V by 6 bases and J by 0 bases, and 26 bases separated the two germline ends. The germline gives CDR1 MNHEY, CDR2 SMNVEV (reference sequence). The CDR3 is made up of 20 amino acids. The CDR3 reads CASRVGRRGIGTTTNEKLFF. The CDR3, as DNA: TGTGCCAGCAGGGTGGGGCGCCGGGGGATCGGGACCACAACTAATGAAAAACTGTTTTTT.

There are a few counts of this clonotype. J is TRBJ1-4 and V is TRBV27; 12 nucleotides align to TRBD1. The germline gives CDR1 MNHEY, CDR2 SMNVEV (reference sequence). This CDR3 is 17 amino acids long. The ends lost 6 bases at V and 2 bases at J; junction bases unmatched: 7. The CDR3 protein is CASRGTGGFNTNEKLFF. The CDR3 DNA reads as TGTGCCAGCAGGGGGACAGGGGGCTTTAATACTAATGAAAAACTGTTTTTT. The full variable domain, in which reference TRBV27 and TRBJ1-4 provide the parts outside the CDR3, is EAQVTQNPRYLITVTGKKLTVTCSQNMNHEYMSWYRQDPGLGLRQIYYSMNVEVTDKGDVPEGYKVSRKEKRNFPLILESPSPNQTSLYFCASRGTGGFNTNEKLFFGSGTQLSVL.

This clonotype was picked up a small number of times. This sequence joins TRBV5-1 and TRBJ2-7, with TRBD1 matching 11 bases. Germline lookup yields CDR1 SGHRS and CDR2 YFSETQ. This CDR3 is built from 14 residues. With V trimmed by 4 bases and J by 6 bases, 6 bases remained unmatched. In nucleotides, the CDR3 is TGCGCCAGCAGCCCAGGGGACAGGGGGGGCGAGCAGTACGTC. It encodes CASSPGDRGGEQYV.

CDR3 region: CASSLSAELYNEQFF. The CDR3 nucleotides are TGTGCCAGCAGTTTATCGGCAGAGCTGTACAATGAGCAGTTCTTC. The chain uses TRBV27 and TRBJ2-1, with unresolved D. The CDR3 length is 15 residues. CDR1 is MNHEY and CDR2 is SMNVEV in the germline V gene (reference sequence). Trimming stripped 0 bases from V and 4 bases from J, with 10 bases between.

This clonotype came up a few times. The CDR3 loop reads CASSWASGSGRTDTQYF. The CDR3 bases are TGTGCCAGCAGCTGGGCTTCGGGTAGCGGGAGAACAGATACGCAGTATTTT. The V call is TRBV12-3 or TRBV12-4, the J call TRBJ2-3, with 9 bases lining up with TRBD2. Losses at the gene ends were 6 bases for V and 3 bases for J; bases not matched to a gene: 13. There are 17 residues in the CDR3.

The chain recombines TRBV5-1 with TRBJ1-2; weak D call: TRBD1 (6 bases). Between the trimmed V and J ends, which lost 4 bases and 2 bases, there was a span of 21 bases. There are 17 residues in the CDR3. Germline V lookup: CDR1 SGHRS, CDR2 YFSETQ. CDR3 sequence reads: CASSLNPGTPINYGYTF. The CDR3 nucleotides are TGCGCCAGCAGCCTAAACCCCGGGACACCAATCAACTATGGCTACACCTTC. The full variable domain, in which reference TRBV5-1 and TRBJ1-2 provide the parts outside the CDR3, is KAGVTQTPRYLIKTRGQQVTLSCSPISGHRSVSWYQQTPGQGLQFLFEYFSETQRNKGNFPGRFSGRQFSNSRSEMNVSTLELGDSALYLCASSLNPGTPINYGYTFGSGTRLTVV.

This clonotype is a singleton in its sample. The chain joins TRBV2 to TRBJ1-2, with no clear D. Germline CDR1 and CDR2: SNHLY and FYNNEI. V lost 6 bases to trimming and J lost 4 bases, with 3 bases between them. The CDR3 is made up of 10 amino acids. The CDR3 DNA reads TGTGCCAGCAGCCTCTATGGCTACACCTTC. The encoded protein is CASSLYGYTF.

A few counts support this clonotype. CDR3 sequence: CASSLPGANTEAFF. CDR3 nucleotides: TGTGCCAGCAGTTTACCAGGGGCGAACACTGAAGCTTTCTTT. The chain carries TRBV12-3 or TRBV12-4 and TRBJ1-1, with a weak D call TRBD1 (6 bases). The CDR3 contains 14 residues. V lost 2 bases and J 1 base, leaving 8 bases between the germline ends.

This clonotype was seen a handful of times. The chain recombines TRBV7-9 with TRBJ2-1; D call uncertain. The CDR3 length is 15 residues. Germline CDR1 SEHNR, CDR2 FQNEAQ (reference sequence). The ends were cut back, 4 bases at V and 4 bases at J, with 14 bases in the middle. The CDR3 is CASSSRWATYNEQFF. The CDR3 DNA is TGTGCCAGCAGCTCAAGATGGGCAACTTACAATGAGCAGTTCTTC. Full variable domain (remainder filled in from reference TRBV7-9 and TRBJ2-1): DTGVSQNPRHKITKRGQNVTFRCDPISEHNRLYWYRQTLGQGPEFLTYFQNEAQLEKSRLLSDRFSAERPKGSFSTLEIQRTEQGDSAMYLCASSSRWATYNEQFFGPGTRLTVL.

The chain recombines TRBV18 with TRBJ1-1, with a tentative D call TRBD1 (6 bases). Germline loops: CDR1 KGHSH, CDR2 LQKENI. V lost 0 bases, J lost 0 bases, and 14 bases lay in between. The CDR3 is 17 residues long. The CDR3 reads CASSPPYGGGMNTEAFF. The CDR3 coding sequence is TGTGCCAGCTCACCACCGTACGGGGGCGGAATGAACACTGAAGCTTTCTTT.